The rows below give T cell receptor beta chains drawn from one sample of a study of T cell responses to AZD1222 COVID-19 vaccine. The repertoire was sequenced with immunoSEQ multiplex PCR; TCRdb's copy has only in-frame clones and lacks some. Here the sample spans 90,000 to 120,000 clones, under 95% being singletons. The sample consisted of peripheral blood, taken on day 0 of AZD1222 vaccination. The origin of the receptors is an adult in good health. The conserved cysteine and the conserved F or W are not part of the CDR3 here.

TRBV2	TRBJ2-3	ASSVDVSQGGTQY
TRBV6-2/TRBV6-3	TRBJ2-1	ASSYLASGGAAYNEQF
TRBV5-1	TRBJ1-4	ASSLMGVAGDQSATNEKLF
TRBV5-4	TRBJ2-1	ASSIDGAGEQF
TRBV12-3/TRBV12-4	TRBJ2-7	ASRTGTSGGQY
TRBV12-3/TRBV12-4	TRBJ2-5	ASSLRVETQY
TRBV30	TRBJ1-2	AWSVYAVTSNYGYT
TRBV21-1	TRBJ2-1	ASSTTHLQGEESYNEQF
TRBV7-6	TRBJ2-7	ASSPPDSYEQY
TRBV6-2/TRBV6-3	TRBJ2-3	ASSYVGWRSDTQY
TRBV3-1/TRBV3-2	TRBJ1-1	ASSQATGWNTEAF
TRBV7-9	TRBJ1-2	ASSLQGLHGYT
TRBV5-1	TRBJ1-3	ASSRMGAAGNTIY
TRBV14	TRBJ2-2	ASSQRLVAVAGELF
TRBV13	TRBJ2-3	ASSLRTSGRTDTQY
TRBV12-3/TRBV12-4	TRBJ2-1	ASSVSWEQF
TRBV5-4	TRBJ2-7	ASRWSGGNEQY
TRBV5-1	TRBJ1-2	ASSPGTGTYGYT
TRBV19	TRBJ1-5	ASSISGPPQH
TRBV7-2	TRBJ2-3	ASSFVAQPSTDTQY
TRBV5-6	TRBJ1-2	ASSLEDSIAGNYGYT
TRBV5-1	TRBJ1-5	ASSLMRGQPQH
TRBV7-9	TRBJ1-1	ASSSLGQGSSEAF
TRBV7-9	TRBJ2-7	ASSKNRDRGRYEQY
TRBV6-5	TRBJ1-2	ASTEGGSYGYT
TRBV3-1/TRBV3-2	TRBJ2-3	ASSPGSAPGAGTQY
TRBV7-6	TRBJ2-5	ASSKERPSGGRETQY
TRBV19	TRBJ2-1	ATQDSNEQF
TRBV6-6	TRBJ1-3	ASSPHVVRGGNTIY
TRBV5-4	TRBJ1-3	ASSLAGGNGNTIY
TRBV15	TRBJ2-7	ATSGEQY
TRBV7-2	TRBJ1-5	ASSLEGYQAQH
TRBV25-1	TRBJ1-4	ASSEFGRGGEKLF
TRBV6-5	TRBJ1-1	ASSYIGGAF
TRBV27	TRBJ2-7	ASSDGERGKQY
TRBV4-3	TRBJ1-2	ASSQMGPDRNYGYT
TRBV12-3/TRBV12-4	TRBJ1-5	ASRYSNQPQH
TRBV7-2	TRBJ2-1	ASSFGFLADNEQF
TRBV6-1	TRBJ1-3	ASSEAVRSSGNTIY
TRBV6-5	TRBJ1-5	ASSKDKLNQPQH
TRBV27	TRBJ1-6	ASSWKQHNSPLH
TRBV7-6	TRBJ2-7	ASSRWTGESYEQY
TRBV5-4	TRBJ2-4	ASSLRPPIGKNIQY
TRBV19	TRBJ2-2	ASSSGNTNTGELF
TRBV30	TRBJ1-6	ASNRKSSYNSPLH
TRBV4-3	TRBJ1-2	ASSPEPKSFDYGYT
TRBV27	TRBJ2-3	ASRGGGASLGTDTQY
TRBV6-5	TRBJ2-7	ASTTGHSYEQY
TRBV7-9	TRBJ2-7	ASSLEFGEQY
TRBV12-3/TRBV12-4	TRBJ1-1	ASNRQMNTEAF
TRBV11-1	TRBJ2-5	ASSLDRGGGETQY
TRBV4-3	TRBJ2-2	ASSQDYTGELF
TRBV24-1	TRBJ2-1	ATSDASGVYNEQF
TRBV9	TRBJ2-3	ASSTEGRRGDTQY
TRBV19	TRBJ1-5	ASSIGPIQPQH
TRBV19	TRBJ1-1	ASVTGGGEAF
TRBV19	TRBJ2-7	ASGHYEQY
TRBV6-1	TRBJ2-7	ASSEAGRGAVTYEQY
TRBV15	TRBJ1-2	ATSRDKGQSTTAYGYT